Shown below are 25 T cell receptor beta chains from a single sample sequenced in a study of cytomegalovirus exposure and HLA in healthy donors. The PCR was carried out with 60 Vbeta primers and 13 Jbeta primers. The repertoire was sequenced with immunoSEQ multiplex PCR; TCRdb's copy has only in-frame clones and lacks some. The data contain under 120,000 clones, roughly 69% of them singletons. Material: PBMCs. The source of these receptors is a man in his fifties or sixties in good health and CMV-seropositive.

The chain is built from TRBV6-1 and TRBJ2-7, with TRBD2 matching over 9 bases. CDR3 length equals 15 residues. V shed 1 base and J 4 bases; nucleotides not matched to a gene: 5. The germline V gene encodes CDR1 MNHNS and CDR2 SASEGT. This CDR3 reads CASSEGLAGLYEQYF. CDR3 nucleotides: TGTGCCAGCAGTGAAGGGCTAGCGGGACTTTACGAGCAGTACTTC.

The rearrangement links TRBV2 to TRBJ2-1; weak D call: TRBD1 (5 bases). CDR1 and CDR2 (germline): SNHLY, FYNNEI. The CDR3 is 14 amino acids. Deletions cut 3 bases from V and 1 base from J, with 7 bases between. The CDR3 is CASSDRVSYNEQFF. For the CDR3, the DNA is TGTGCCAGCAGTGACAGGGTGTCCTACAATGAGCAGTTCTTC.

The V gene is TRBV6-4, the J gene TRBJ1-2; D is perhaps TRBD1 (5 bases). This CDR3 contains 20 residues. Trimming left V 2 bases short and J 4 bases short, with 29 bases between. The germline CDR1 and CDR2 sequences are MRHNA and SNTAGT. The CDR3: CASSDLYPYPGLKVVYGYTF. The CDR3 DNA reads TGTGCCAGCAGTGACCTGTATCCGTATCCGGGACTTAAAGTTGTCTATGGCTACACCTTC.

This clone was seen just once. The chain is built from TRBV2 and TRBJ2-3; 7 nucleotides line up with TRBD1. This CDR3 region has 16 residues. Germline trimming cut 8 bases from V and 4 bases from J; bases unmatched to any gene: 15. Germline CDR1 reads SNHLY; CDR2 reads FYNNEI. As DNA, the CDR3 is TGTGCCAGCTTCGACCCCGGGACAGTGGGGGCAGATACGCAGTATTTT. Translating gives CASFDPGTVGADTQYF.

This chain uses TRBV5-1 with TRBJ2-3; tentatively, D is TRBD1 (6 bases). The CDR3 length is 15 residues. Germline-derived CDR1 and CDR2 are SGHRS and YFSETQ. The germline V and J ends were trimmed by 4 bases and 0 bases, with 12 bases remaining between them. The CDR3 protein is CASSPGTMSTDTQYF. As DNA, the CDR3 is TGCGCCAGCAGCCCCGGGACAATGAGCACAGATACGCAGTATTTT.

This chain links TRBV27 with TRBJ2-1; the D is unclear. In germline, CDR1 is MNHEY, CDR2 SMNVEV (reference sequence). The V end was cut by 2 bases, the J end by 7 bases, with 9 bases between. There are 13 residues in the CDR3. This chain's CDR3 is CASSLGEFNEQFF. Here the CDR3 DNA reads TGTGCCAGCAGTTTAGGAGAATTTAATGAGCAGTTCTTC.

The rearrangement links TRBV4-1 to TRBJ1-2; no reliable D call. With 2 bases removed from V and 5 bases from J, the gap between germline ends came to 6 bases. CDR3 length: 12 amino acids. Germline CDR1 is MGHRA and CDR2 is YSYEKL. Here the CDR3 reads CASSQNSYGYTF. The CDR3 DNA sequence: TGCGCCAGCAGCCAAAACAGTTATGGCTACACCTTC.

The chain links TRBV2 to TRBJ2-7; 12 bases agree with TRBD2. J gave up 4 bases and V 6 bases, and 4 bases lay outside the gene matches. Germline V gives CDR1 SNHLY, CDR2 FYNNEI. The CDR3 covers 14 residues. The DNA of the CDR3 is TGTGCCAGCAGGACTAGCGGGAGAGCGTACGAGCAGTACTTC. Protein product: CASRTSGRAYEQYF.

This clone was recorded a few times. The V call is TRBV28, the J call TRBJ1-4; tentative D call: TRBD1 (6 bases). The CDR3 contains 13 residues. The V end was cut by 7 bases, the J end by 7 bases, with 13 bases between. Germline values: CDR1 MDHEN, CDR2 SYDVKM. CDR3 region: CASKIQGGEKLFF. Written as DNA, the CDR3 is TGTGCCAGCAAGATACAGGGTGGTGAAAAACTGTTTTTT.

The sample holds one count of this clone. The chain uses TRBV19 and TRBJ2-2, with 7 bases fitting TRBD2. CDR1 and CDR2 from the germline V gene are LNHDA and SQIVND (reference sequence). The J segment lost 1 base and the V segment lost 11 bases, leaving 7 bases of the junction unmatched. The CDR3 contains 14 residues. The CDR3 region has the DNA TGTGCCTGTCGGTCTAGCGGGAACACCGGGGAGCTGTTTTTT. Its protein is CACRSSGNTGELFF.

CDR3 sequence: CASSLGGGASTDTQYF. The CDR3 coding sequence is TGTGCCAGCAGCTTAGGTGGCGGGGCGAGCACAGATACGCAGTATTTT. The chain joins TRBV7-6 to TRBJ2-3; D is perhaps TRBD2 (6 bases). The CDR3 is 16 residues long. Germline V lookup: CDR1 SGHVS, CDR2 FNYEAQ. V lost 1 base and J 0 bases, leaving 11 bases between the germline ends.

This chain links TRBV28 with TRBJ1-2, with TRBD1 as a possible D gene (5 bases). CDR1 and CDR2 from the germline V gene are MDHEN and SYDVKM. V lost 5 bases and J lost 8, with 18 bases in between. The CDR3 contains 14 residues. In nucleotides, the CDR3 is TGTGCCAGCAGTCTACTTATAGGGGACTTGGGCTACACCTTC. Its protein product is CASSLLIGDLGYTF.

In the case of this clone: Sequence at one end of the junction differs from germline and may be a read error. The CDR3, as DNA: TGTTCCAGCAGCCCGCCGGGACAGGGATTCGTCTATGGCTACACCTTC. It encodes CSSSPPGQGFVYGYTF. V usage is TRBV7-9 and J usage is TRBJ1-2; 9 bases agree with TRBD1. Germline V gene sequence: CDR1 SEHNR, CDR2 FQNEAQ (reference sequence). This CDR3 contains 16 residues.

V usage is TRBV5-1 and J usage is TRBJ1-4; D perhaps matches TRBD1 (5 bases). Germline CDR1 reads SGHRS; CDR2 reads YFSETQ. V shed 6 bases and J shed 6 bases, with 18 bases lying between them. The CDR3 spans 15 residues. The CDR3 DNA sequence: TGCGCCAGCACCTCTGGAGGGGACTTAGATGAAAAACTGTTTTTT. This encodes CASTSGGDLDEKLFF.

This clone occurred a few times. The V gene is TRBV7-3, the J gene TRBJ2-5; D not certain. Germline V CDR1 and CDR2: SGHTA, FQGTGA. V dropped 6 bases and J dropped 5 bases, with 10 bases sitting between them. This CDR3 contains 12 residues. The CDR3 sequence: CASRVPEETQYF. In DNA, the CDR3 is TGTGCCAGCAGGGTACCCGAGGAGACCCAGTACTTC.

V and J are TRBV6-5 and TRBJ2-7; TRBD2 matches 11 bases. Germline lookup yields CDR1 MNHEY and CDR2 SVGAGI. The CDR3 is 14 residues long. Unmatched junction bases numbered 1, after V lost 6 bases and J lost 0 bases. CDR3 amino acids: CASSGTSGSYEQYF. The DNA for the CDR3 is TGTGCCAGCAGCGGGACTAGCGGCTCCTACGAGCAGTACTTC.

J is TRBJ1-1 and V is TRBV2; D ambiguous. V lost 4 bases and J lost 9, with 12 bases in between. CDR3 length equals 12 residues. Germline V gene data show CDR1 as SNHLY and CDR2 as FYNNEI. CDR3 in DNA: TGTGCCAGCAGTGGAACAGACGTGAAAGCTTTCTTT. It specifies CASSGTDVKAFF.

This clone appeared a few times. This chain uses TRBV2 with TRBJ1-2, with 10 bases matching TRBD1. CDR3 length: 14 amino acids. J gave up 5 bases and V 6 bases, and 6 bases lay outside the gene matches. Germline CDR1 reads SNHLY; CDR2 reads FYNNEI. The CDR3 DNA reads as TGTGCCAGCAGAGAGGACAGGGGGGGGTATGGCTACACCTTC. Translated: CASREDRGGYGYTF.

The V and J genes are TRBV7-2 and TRBJ2-7; tentative D call: TRBD2 (6 bases). Deletions cut 4 bases from V and 2 bases from J, with 9 bases between. Germline V gene sequence: CDR1 SGHTA, CDR2 FQGNSA. The length of the CDR3 is 13 residues. The chain's CDR3 is CASSSGGAYEQYF. CDR3 nucleotides: TGTGCCAGCAGCTCCGGAGGGGCCTACGAGCAGTACTTC.

This clone has more than one count but fewer than ten. V gene TRBV11-3 combines with J gene TRBJ2-5; 7 bases fit TRBD1. The CDR3 extends over 15 amino acids. CDR1 is SGHNT, CDR2 YENEEA, per germline. The V gene end was trimmed by 5 bases and the J gene end by 1 base; junction bases not matched to a gene: 7. The CDR3 loop is CASSRDGTAQETQYF. The CDR3 nucleotides read TGTGCCAGCAGCCGCGACGGGACAGCCCAAGAGACCCAGTACTTC.

The chain has TRBV27 and TRBJ2-7, with 8 bases fitting TRBD1. Germline V gene data show CDR1 as MNHEY and CDR2 as SMNVEV (reference sequence). V shed 7 bases, J shed 7 bases, and the junction held 12 bases outside the gene matches. The CDR3 contains 14 residues. CDR3 nucleotides: TGTGCCAGCAAGGTGGACAGGGATTTCGGGGAGCAGTACTTC. Its translation: CASKVDRDFGEQYF.

On this clone itself: Within the sample, other DNA sequences also encode this same CDR3. This chain links TRBV2 with TRBJ1-5, with D possibly being TRBD1 (5 bases). The CDR3 totals 13 residues. Looked up from germline, CDR1 is SNHLY and CDR2 is FYNNEI. The V end lost 9 bases, the J end lost 5 bases, and 14 bases lay between the germline ends. The CDR3 protein is CASEQGADQPQHF. The DNA of the CDR3 is TGTGCCAGTGAGCAGGGCGCGGATCAGCCCCAGCATTTT.

The chain is built from TRBV2 and TRBJ1-4; 7 bases fit TRBD1. CDR1 and CDR2 from the germline V gene are SNHLY and FYNNEI. V lost 8 bases to trimming and J lost 11 bases; unmatched junction nucleotides: 14. This CDR3 is 14 amino acids long. The chain's CDR3 is CASGGTVAWGKLFF. In DNA, the CDR3 is TGTGCCAGCGGGGGGACAGTCGCCTGGGGGAAACTGTTTTTT.

The CDR3 region is CASSEAQGLSYEQYF. The CDR3 bases are TGTGCCAGCAGTGAAGCACAGGGTCTCTCCTACGAGCAGTACTTC. The chain carries TRBV6-1 and TRBJ2-7, with a weak D call TRBD1 (6 bases). The germline gives CDR1 MNHNS, CDR2 SASEGT. The CDR3 consists of 15 residues. Trimming left V 0 bases short and J 0 bases short, with 9 bases between.

CDR3 sequence: CASSFDGGDTIYF. CDR3 DNA sequence: TGCGCCAGCAGCTTTGACGGGGGGGACACCATATATTTT. The chain recombines TRBV5-1 with TRBJ1-3; weak D call: TRBD1 (5 bases). The CDR3 contains 13 residues. Germline V gives CDR1 SGHRS, CDR2 YFSETQ. V gave up 2 bases and J gave up 8 bases, with 11 bases separating them. The whole variable domain, filled in from reference TRBV5-1 and TRBJ1-3, reads KAGVTQTPRYLIKTRGQQVTLSCSPISGHRSVSWYQQTPGQGLQFLFEYFSETQRNKGNFPGRFSGRQFSNSRSEMNVSTLELGDSALYLCASSFDGGDTIYFGEGSWLTVV.